Listed here is a single TCR beta chain. No antigen is known for it. This specimen comes from a study of blood T cells in healthy people across ages. Study-wide results and limits: Underestimates were what the diversity estimates from one million T cells were considered to be. Higher diversity and more naive CD4+ cells were features of long-lived donors, compared to aged donors. Roughly linear age-related decline in beta diversity appeared, significant by age 40.

The use of a sample-barcoded 5' primer and a J-beta primer mix characterized a second PCR of roughly 6 to 12 cycles. MiXCR, run by TCRdb on the 5' RACE reads, gives a single entry per CDR3 protein. The data hold around 1,900,000 distinct CDR3 sequences, with roughly two fifths observed a single time. Isolation yielded PBMCs, at least 7 million per sample, in every case. V lost 4 bases to trimming and J lost 14 bases, with 18 bases between them. In germline, CDR1 is SGHTA, CDR2 FQGNSA. The length of the CDR3 is 14 residues. The rearrangement uses TRBV7-2 and TRBJ1-6; D perhaps matches TRBD1 (6 bases). The clonotype comes from a human donor in good health. Sequencing was carried out using blood. DNA of the CDR3: TGTGCCAGCAGCTACAGGGTCGGCTCGGGAACCCTCCACTTT. It is translated as CASSYRVGSGTLHF.